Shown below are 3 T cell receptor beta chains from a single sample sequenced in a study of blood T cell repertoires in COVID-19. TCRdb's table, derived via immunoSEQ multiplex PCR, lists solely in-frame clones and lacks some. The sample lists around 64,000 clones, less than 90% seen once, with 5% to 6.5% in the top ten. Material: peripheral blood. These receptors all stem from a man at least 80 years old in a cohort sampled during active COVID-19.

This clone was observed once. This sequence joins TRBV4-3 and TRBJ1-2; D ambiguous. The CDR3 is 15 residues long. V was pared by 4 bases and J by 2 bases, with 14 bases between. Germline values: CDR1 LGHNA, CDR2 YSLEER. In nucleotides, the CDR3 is TGCGCCAGCAGCCCCCAGGTAACGGGGAACTATGGCTACACCTTC. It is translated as CASSPQVTGNYGYTF.

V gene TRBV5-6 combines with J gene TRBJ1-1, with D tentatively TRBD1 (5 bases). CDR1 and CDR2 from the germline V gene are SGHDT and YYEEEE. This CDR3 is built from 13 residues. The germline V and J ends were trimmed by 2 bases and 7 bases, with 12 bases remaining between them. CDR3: CASSFAQANEAFF. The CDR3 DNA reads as TGTGCCAGCAGCTTCGCACAGGCCAATGAAGCTTTCTTT. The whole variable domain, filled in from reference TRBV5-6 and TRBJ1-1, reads DAGVTQSPTHLIKTRGQQVTLRCSPKSGHDTVSWYQQALGQGPQFIFQYYEEEERQRGNFPDRFSGHQFPNYSSELNVNALLLGDSALYLCASSFAQANEAFFGQGTRLTVV.

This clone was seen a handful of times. In DNA form, the CDR3 reads TGCGCCAGCAGCTTGGGAGGGAGTGGTGAAGCTTTCTTT. Its translation: CASSLGGSGEAFF. This chain links TRBV5-1 with TRBJ1-1; the D is unclear. The ends were cut back, 0 bases at V and 7 bases at J, with 10 bases in the middle. Germline-derived CDR1 and CDR2 are SGHRS and YFSETQ. The CDR3 length is 13 residues.